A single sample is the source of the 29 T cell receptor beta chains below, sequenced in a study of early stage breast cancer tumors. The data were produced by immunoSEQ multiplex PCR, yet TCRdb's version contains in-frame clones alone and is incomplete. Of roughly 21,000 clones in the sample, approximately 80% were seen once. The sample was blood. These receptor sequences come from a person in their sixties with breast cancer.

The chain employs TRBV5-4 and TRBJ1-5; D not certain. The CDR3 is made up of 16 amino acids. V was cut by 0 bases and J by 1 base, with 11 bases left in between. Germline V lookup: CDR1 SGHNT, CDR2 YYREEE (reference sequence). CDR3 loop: CASSLGGSLSNQPQHF. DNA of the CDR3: TGTGCCAGCAGCTTGGGTGGGTCTTTGAGCAATCAGCCCCAGCATTTT.

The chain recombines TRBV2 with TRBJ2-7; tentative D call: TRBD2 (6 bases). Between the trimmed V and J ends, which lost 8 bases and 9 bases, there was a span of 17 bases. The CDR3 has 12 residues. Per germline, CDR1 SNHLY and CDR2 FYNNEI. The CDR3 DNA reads TGTGCCAGCTCGGGACTCCTGACGGGGCAGTACTTC. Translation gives CASSGLLTGQYF.

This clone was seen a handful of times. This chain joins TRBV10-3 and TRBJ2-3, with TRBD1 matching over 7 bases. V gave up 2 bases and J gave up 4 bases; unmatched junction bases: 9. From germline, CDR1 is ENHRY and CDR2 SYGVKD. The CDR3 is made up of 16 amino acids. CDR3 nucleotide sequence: TGTGCCATCAGTGAGAACGCAGGGGGTACCGCAGATACGCAGTATTTT. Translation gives CAISENAGGTADTQYF.

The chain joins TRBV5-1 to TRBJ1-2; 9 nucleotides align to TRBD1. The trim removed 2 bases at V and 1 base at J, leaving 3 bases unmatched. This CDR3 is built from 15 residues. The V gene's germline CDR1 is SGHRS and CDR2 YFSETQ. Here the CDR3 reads CASSFTGGSNYGYTF. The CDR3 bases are TGCGCCAGCAGCTTCACAGGGGGCAGTAACTATGGCTACACCTTC. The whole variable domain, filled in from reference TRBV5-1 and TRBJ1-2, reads KAGVTQTPRYLIKTRGQQVTLSCSPISGHRSVSWYQQTPGQGLQFLFEYFSETQRNKGNFPGRFSGRQFSNSRSEMNVSTLELGDSALYLCASSFTGGSNYGYTFGSGTRLTVV.

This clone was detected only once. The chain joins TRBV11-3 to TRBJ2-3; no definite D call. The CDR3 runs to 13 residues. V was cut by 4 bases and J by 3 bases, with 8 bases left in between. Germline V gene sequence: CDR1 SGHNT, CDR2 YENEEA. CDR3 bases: TGTGCCAGCAGCTCCCAAGGGACAGATACGCAGTATTTT. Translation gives CASSSQGTDTQYF.

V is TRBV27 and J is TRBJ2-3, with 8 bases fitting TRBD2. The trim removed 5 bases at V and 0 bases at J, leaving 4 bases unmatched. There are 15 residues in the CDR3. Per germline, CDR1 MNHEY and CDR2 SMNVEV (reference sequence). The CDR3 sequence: CASSTIAGSTDTQYF. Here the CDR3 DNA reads TGTGCCAGCAGTACCATAGCGGGGAGCACAGATACGCAGTATTTT.

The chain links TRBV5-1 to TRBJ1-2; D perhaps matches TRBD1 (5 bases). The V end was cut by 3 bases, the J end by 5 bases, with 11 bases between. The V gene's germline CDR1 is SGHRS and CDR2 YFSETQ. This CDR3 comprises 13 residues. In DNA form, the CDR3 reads TGCGCCAGCAGCTGGGACCCGGAGTATGGCTACACCTTC. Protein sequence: CASSWDPEYGYTF.

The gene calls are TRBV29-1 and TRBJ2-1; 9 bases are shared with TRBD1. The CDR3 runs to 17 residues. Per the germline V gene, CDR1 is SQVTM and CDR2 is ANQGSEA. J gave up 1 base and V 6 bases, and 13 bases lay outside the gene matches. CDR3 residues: CSVDGTGNVASYNEQFF. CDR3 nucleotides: TGCAGCGTGGATGGGACAGGGAATGTTGCTTCCTACAATGAGCAGTTCTTC.

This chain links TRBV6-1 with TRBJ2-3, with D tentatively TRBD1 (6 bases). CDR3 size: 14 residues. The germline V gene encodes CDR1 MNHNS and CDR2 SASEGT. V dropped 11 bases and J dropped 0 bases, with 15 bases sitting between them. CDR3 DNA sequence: TGTGCCTCCACCCGGACAGCTAGCACAGATACGCAGTATTTT. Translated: CASTRTASTDTQYF.

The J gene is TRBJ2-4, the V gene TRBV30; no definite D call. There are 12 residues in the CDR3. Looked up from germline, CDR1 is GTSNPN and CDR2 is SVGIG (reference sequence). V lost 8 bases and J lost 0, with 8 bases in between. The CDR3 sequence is CAGTLAKNIQYF. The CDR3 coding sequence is TGTGCCGGCACCTTAGCCAAAAACATTCAGTACTTC.

CDR3 in amino acids: CASTLGALPNYGYTF. In nucleotides, the CDR3 is TGCGCCAGCACCCTGGGGGCACTTCCTAACTATGGCTACACCTTC. J is TRBJ1-2 and V is TRBV5-1, with D possibly matching TRBD1 (6 bases). The CDR3 runs to 15 residues. Germline values: CDR1 SGHRS, CDR2 YFSETQ. With 6 bases removed from V and 0 bases from J, the gap between germline ends came to 15 bases.

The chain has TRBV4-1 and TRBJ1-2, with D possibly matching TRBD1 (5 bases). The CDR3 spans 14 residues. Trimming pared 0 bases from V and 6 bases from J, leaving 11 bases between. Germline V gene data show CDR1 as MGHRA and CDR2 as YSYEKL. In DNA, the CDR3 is TGCGCCAGCAGCCAAGAGGCCAGGGTGCATGGCTACACCTTC. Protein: CASSQEARVHGYTF.

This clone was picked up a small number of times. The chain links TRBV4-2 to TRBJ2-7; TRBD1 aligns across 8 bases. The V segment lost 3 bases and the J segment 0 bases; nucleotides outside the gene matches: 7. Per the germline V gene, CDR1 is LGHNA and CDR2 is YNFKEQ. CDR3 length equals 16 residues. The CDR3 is CASSQATGGNSYEQYF. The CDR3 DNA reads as TGTGCCAGCAGCCAGGCAACAGGGGGGAACTCCTACGAGCAGTACTTC.

CDR3 amino acids: CASSTGGGSSNNEQFF. CDR3 DNA sequence: TGTGCCAGCAGCACAGGGGGCGGGAGTTCCAACAATGAGCAGTTCTTC. V is TRBV11-3 and J is TRBJ2-1, with 9 positions matching TRBD1. In germline, CDR1 is SGHNT, CDR2 YENEEA. The length of the CDR3 is 16 residues. Losses at the gene ends were 5 bases for V and 5 bases for J; bases not matched to a gene: 10.

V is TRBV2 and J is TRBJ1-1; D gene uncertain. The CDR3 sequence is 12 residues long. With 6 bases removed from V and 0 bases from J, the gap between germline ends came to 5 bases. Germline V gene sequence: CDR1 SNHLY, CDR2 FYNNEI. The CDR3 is CASRTLNTEAFF. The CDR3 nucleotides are TGTGCCAGCAGGACGCTGAACACTGAAGCTTTCTTT.

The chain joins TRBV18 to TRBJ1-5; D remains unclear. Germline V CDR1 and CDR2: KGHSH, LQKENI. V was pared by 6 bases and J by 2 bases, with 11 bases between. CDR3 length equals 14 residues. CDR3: CASSQTGGNQPQHF. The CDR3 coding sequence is TGTGCCAGCTCTCAGACGGGTGGCAATCAGCCCCAGCATTTT.

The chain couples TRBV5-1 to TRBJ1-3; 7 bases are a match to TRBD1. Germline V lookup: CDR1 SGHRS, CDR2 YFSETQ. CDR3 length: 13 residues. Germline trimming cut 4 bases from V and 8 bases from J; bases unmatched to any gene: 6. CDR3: CASSQRQGDTIYF. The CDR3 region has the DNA TGCGCCAGCAGCCAGCGACAGGGTGACACCATATATTTT.

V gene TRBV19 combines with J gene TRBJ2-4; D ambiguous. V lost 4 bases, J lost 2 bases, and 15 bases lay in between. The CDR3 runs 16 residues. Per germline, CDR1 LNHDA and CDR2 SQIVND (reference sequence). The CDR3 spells CASSRMPRSSKNIQYF. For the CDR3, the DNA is TGTGCCAGTAGTAGGATGCCTCGTTCGTCCAAAAACATTCAGTACTTC.

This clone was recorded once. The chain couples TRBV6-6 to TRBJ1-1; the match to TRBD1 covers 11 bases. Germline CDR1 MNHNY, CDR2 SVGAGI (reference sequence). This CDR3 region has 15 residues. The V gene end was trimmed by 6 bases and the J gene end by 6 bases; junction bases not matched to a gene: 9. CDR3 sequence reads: CASRPLGQGASEAFF. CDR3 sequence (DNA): TGTGCCAGCAGACCACTCGGACAGGGGGCCTCTGAAGCTTTCTTT.

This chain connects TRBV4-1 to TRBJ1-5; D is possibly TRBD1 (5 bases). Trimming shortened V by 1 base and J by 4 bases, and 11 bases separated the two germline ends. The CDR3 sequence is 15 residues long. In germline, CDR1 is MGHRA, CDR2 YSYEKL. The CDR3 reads CASSQAGSNNQPQHF. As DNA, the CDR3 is TGCGCCAGCAGCCAAGCAGGGAGTAATAATCAGCCCCAGCATTTT.

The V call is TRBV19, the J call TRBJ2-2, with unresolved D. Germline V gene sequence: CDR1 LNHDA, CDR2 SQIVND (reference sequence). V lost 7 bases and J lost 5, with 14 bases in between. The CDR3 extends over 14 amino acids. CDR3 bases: TGTGCCAGTACGTCCGAAAGAAGTACCGGGGAGCTGTTTTTT. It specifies CASTSERSTGELFF.

As DNA, the CDR3 is TGTGCCAGTAGGCTGACTAGCGACTACACCGGGGAGCTGTTTTTT. It codes for CASRLTSDYTGELFF. The chain carries TRBV19 and TRBJ2-2; 8 bases are a match to TRBD2. This CDR3 region has 15 residues. Trimming at V came to 6 bases and at J to 3 bases, leaving 6 bases not matched to a gene. The germline V gene has CDR1 LNHDA and CDR2 SQIVND (reference sequence).

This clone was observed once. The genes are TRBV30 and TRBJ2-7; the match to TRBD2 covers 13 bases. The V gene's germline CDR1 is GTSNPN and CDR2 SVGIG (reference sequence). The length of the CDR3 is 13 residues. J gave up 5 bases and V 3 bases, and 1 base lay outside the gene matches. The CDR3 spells CAWSGTSGNEQYF. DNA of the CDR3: TGTGCCTGGAGCGGGACTAGCGGGAACGAGCAGTACTTC.

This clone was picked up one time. The CDR3 loop is CASLGVATEAFF. The CDR3 region has the DNA TGTGCCAGCCTCGGGGTTGCCACTGAAGCTTTCTTT. The chain recombines TRBV18 with TRBJ1-1; D remains unclear. V was shortened by 8 bases and J by 4 bases, with 11 bases between the two germline ends. Germline V gene lookup returns CDR1 KGHSH and CDR2 LQKENI. The CDR3 covers 12 residues.

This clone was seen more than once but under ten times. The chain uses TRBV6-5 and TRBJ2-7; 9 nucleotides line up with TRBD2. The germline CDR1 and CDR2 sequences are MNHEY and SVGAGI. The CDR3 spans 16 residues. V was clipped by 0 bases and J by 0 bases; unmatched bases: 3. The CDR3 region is CASSYSTSGLSYEQYF. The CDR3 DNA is TGTGCCAGCAGTTACTCGACTAGCGGACTCTCCTACGAGCAGTACTTC.

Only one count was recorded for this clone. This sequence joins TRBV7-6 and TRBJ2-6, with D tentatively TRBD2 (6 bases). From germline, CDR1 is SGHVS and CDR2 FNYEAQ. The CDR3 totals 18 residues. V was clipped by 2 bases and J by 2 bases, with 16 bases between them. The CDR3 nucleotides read TGTGCCAGCAGCTTAAGGTTGGAGGGATCCACTGGGGCCAACGTCCTGACTTTC. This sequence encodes CASSLRLEGSTGANVLTF.

This CDR3 is CASSLGGGANTEAFF. The DNA for the CDR3 is TGTGCCAGCAGCCTAGGTGGAGGGGCGAACACTGAAGCTTTCTTT. The chain combines TRBV4-2 with TRBJ1-1, with D possibly being TRBD1 (5 bases). This CDR3 contains 15 residues. Germline CDR1 LGHNA, CDR2 YNFKEQ. V was shortened by 4 bases and J by 1 base, with 13 bases between the two germline ends.

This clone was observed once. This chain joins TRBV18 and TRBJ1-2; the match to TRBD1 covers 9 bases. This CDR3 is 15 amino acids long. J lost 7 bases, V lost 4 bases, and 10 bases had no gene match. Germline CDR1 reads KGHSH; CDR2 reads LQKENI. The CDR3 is CASSRRDRAYSGYTF. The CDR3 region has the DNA TGTGCCAGCTCACGCCGGGACAGGGCCTACAGTGGCTACACCTTC.

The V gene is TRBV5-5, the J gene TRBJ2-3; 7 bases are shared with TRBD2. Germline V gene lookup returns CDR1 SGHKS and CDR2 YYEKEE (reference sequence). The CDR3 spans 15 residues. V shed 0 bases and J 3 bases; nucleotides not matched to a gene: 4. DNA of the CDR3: TGTGCCAGCAGCTTGGTAACTAGCGCTACAGATACGCAGTATTTT. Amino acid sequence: CASSLVTSATDTQYF. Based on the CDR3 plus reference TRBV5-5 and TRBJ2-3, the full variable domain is DAGVTQSPTHLIKTRGQQVTLRCSPISGHKSVSWYQQVLGQGPQFIFQYYEKEERGRGNFPDRFSARQFPNYSSELNVNALLLGDSALYLCASSLVTSATDTQYFGPGTRLTVL.